This T cell receptor beta chain comes out of a study of cytomegalovirus exposure and HLA in healthy donors. General study findings and limits: For presence/absence analyses, sequencing depth was assumed to be roughly uniform across donors. Most likely, a cluster of highly shared sequence variants arose as a sequencing artifact. By HLA locus, TCR association rates varied in a later analysis, with DRB1 showing the most and HLA-C the fewest.

CDR1 is GTSNPN and CDR2 is SVGIG in the germline V gene (reference sequence). This CDR3 is built from 16 residues. V lost 0 bases to trimming and J lost 1 base, with 13 bases between them. Worth noting for this clone: Its specificity is not known.

With 60 Vbeta and 13 Jbeta primers, the PCR was carried out. TCRdb's copy holds only in-frame clones and misses some; the assay was immunoSEQ multiplex PCR. Across 85,000 to 90,000 clones, the top ten clones capture 15% of the sample. Sequenced: PBMCs. This receptor was identified in a man over 45 in good health and CMV-seropositive. The rearrangement uses TRBV30 and TRBJ1-5; D remains ambiguous. The CDR3 DNA sequence: TGTGCCTGGAGTGTCGGAGGGTGGGAGAGCAATCAGCCCCAGCATTTT. Amino acids: CAWSVGGWESNQPQHF.